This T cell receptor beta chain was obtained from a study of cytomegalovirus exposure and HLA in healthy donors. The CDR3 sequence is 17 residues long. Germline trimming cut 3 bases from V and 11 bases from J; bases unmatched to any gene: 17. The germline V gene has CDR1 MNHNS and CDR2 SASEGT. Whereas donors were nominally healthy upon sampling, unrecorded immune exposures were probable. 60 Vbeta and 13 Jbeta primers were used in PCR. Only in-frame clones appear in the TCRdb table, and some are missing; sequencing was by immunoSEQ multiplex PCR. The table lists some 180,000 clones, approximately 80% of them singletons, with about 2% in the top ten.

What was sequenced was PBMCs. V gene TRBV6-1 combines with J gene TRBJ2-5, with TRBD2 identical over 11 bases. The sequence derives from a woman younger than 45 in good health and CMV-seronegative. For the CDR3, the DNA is TGTGCCAGCAGTGACCCCGGACTAGCGGGTAGCTTCGTCGGGCAGTACTTC. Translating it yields CASSDPGLAGSFVGQYF.